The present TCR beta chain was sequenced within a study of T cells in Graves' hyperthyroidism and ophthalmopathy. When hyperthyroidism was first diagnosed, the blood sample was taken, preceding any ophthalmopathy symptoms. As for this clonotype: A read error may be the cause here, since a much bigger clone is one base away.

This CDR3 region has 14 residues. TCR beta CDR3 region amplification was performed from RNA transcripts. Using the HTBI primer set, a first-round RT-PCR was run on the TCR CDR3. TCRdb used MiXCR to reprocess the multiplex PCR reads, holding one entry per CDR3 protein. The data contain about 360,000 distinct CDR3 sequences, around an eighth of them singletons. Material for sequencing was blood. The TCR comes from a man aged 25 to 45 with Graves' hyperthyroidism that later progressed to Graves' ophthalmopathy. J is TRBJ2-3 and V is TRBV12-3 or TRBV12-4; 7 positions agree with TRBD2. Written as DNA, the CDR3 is TGTGCCAGCAGGGGGGGACTACTTTCAGATACGCAGTGTTTT. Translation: CASRGGLLSDTQCF.